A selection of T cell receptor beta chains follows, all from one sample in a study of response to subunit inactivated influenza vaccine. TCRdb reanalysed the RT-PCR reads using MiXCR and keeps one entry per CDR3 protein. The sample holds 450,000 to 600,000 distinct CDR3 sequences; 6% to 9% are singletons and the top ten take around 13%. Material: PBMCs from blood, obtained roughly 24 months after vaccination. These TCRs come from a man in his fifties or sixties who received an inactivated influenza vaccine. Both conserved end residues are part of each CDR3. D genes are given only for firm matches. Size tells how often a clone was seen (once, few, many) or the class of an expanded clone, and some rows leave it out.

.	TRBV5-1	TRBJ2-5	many	TGCGCCAGCAGCTTGGGGGAACAGACCCAGTACTTC	CASSLGEQTQYF
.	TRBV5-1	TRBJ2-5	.	TGCGCCAGCCTGAATCGGGGAGAGGAGACCCAGTACTTC	CASLNRGEETQYF
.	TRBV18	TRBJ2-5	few	TGTGCCAGCTCACCAGCAGGGCAAGAGACCCAGTACTTC	CASSPAGQETQYF
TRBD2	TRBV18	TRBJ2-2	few	TGTGCCAGCTCACCTCCGGGACTAGCGGTGAACACCGGGGAGCTGTTTTTT	CASSPPGLAVNTGELFF
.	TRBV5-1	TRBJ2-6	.	TGCGCCAGCAGCTTTGACGGTTACTCTGGGGCCAACGTCCTGACTTTC	CASSFDGYSGANVLTF
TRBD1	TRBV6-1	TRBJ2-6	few	TGTGCCAGCAGAGGGGGACAGAAAAACAACGTCCTGACTTTC	CASRGGQKNNVLTF
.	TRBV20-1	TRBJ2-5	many	TGCAGTGCTCATATTCAGGGGTTGGGAGAGACCCAGTACTTC	CSAHIQGLGETQYF
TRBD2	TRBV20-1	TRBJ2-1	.	TGCAGTGCTGGCGGGGGAAACAATGAGCAGTTCTTC	CSAGGGNNEQFF
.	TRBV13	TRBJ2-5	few	TGTGCCAGCAGCTTCGACCCGGGACGTAAGCAAGAGACCCAGTACTTC	CASSFDPGRKQETQYF
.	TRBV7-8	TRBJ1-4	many	TGTGCCAGCAGCTTGGGGGGGGAGCGAGAAAAACTGTTTTTT	CASSLGGEREKLFF
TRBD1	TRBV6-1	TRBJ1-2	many	TGTGCCAGCAGAACTACACCCGGGACAGGTCATGGCTACACCTTC	CASRTTPGTGHGYTF
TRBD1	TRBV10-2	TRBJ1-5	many	TGCGCCAGCAGTTCACAGGGGGCCTCAGTCGGTAGCAATCAGCCCCAGCATTTT	CASSSQGASVGSNQPQHF
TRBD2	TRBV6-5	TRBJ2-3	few	TGTGCCAGCAGTTTCCTAGCGGAAAGCACAGATACGCAGTATTTT	CASSFLAESTDTQYF
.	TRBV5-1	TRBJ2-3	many	TGCGCCAGCAGCTACGGACTAGATACGCAGTATTTT	CASSYGLDTQYF
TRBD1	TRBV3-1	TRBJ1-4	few	TGTGCCAGCAGCCAAGGTTGGACAGGGAGTGAAAAACTGTTTTTT	CASSQGWTGSEKLFF
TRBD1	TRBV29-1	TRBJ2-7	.	TGCAGCGGGTGGTCAGGGGGCGACGAGCAGTACTTC	CSGWSGGDEQYF
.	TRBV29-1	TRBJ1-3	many	TGCAGCGTTGATACAGGGTCTGGAAACACCATATATTTT	CSVDTGSGNTIYF
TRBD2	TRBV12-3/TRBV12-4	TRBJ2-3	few	TGTGCCAGCAACCCGAGCGGGGGCACAGATACGCAGTATTTT	CASNPSGGTDTQYF
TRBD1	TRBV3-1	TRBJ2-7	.	TGTGCCAGCAGCCAGCAGGGGGCATCCTACGAGCAGTACTTC	CASSQQGASYEQYF
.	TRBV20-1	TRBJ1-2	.	TGCAGTGCTAGAGTAGAGGGGAACTATGGCTACACCTTC	CSARVEGNYGYTF
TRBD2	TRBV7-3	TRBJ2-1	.	TGTGCCAGCAGCTTAACACGTCTGCGGGAGGGCTACAATGAGCAGTTCTTC	CASSLTRLREGYNEQFF
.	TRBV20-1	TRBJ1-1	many	TGCAGTGCTCCGGGAGGAGGGACTGAAGCTTTCTTT	CSAPGGGTEAFF
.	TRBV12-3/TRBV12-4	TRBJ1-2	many	TGTGCCAGCGACTCCCGGGACTATGGCTACACCTTC	CASDSRDYGYTF
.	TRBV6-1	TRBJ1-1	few	TGTGCCAGCAGTGAAACCGGGACACCACCTTGGGGGTCCTTCTTT	CASSETGTPPWGSFF
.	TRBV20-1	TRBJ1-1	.	TGCAGTGCTAGAGATCCCACACGGCGGAGCCAACAAGAAGCTTTCTTT	CSARDPTRRSQQEAFF
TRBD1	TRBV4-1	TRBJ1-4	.	TGCGCCAGCACCCGGGACAGGGGGGATGAAAAACTGTTTTTT	CASTRDRGDEKLFF
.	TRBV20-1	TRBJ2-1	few	TGCAGTGCTAGATATTTCGGGACGTCTAACTACAATGAGCAGTTCTTC	CSARYFGTSNYNEQFF
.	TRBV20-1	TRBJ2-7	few	TGCAGTACCCAGGGCTACAGTACCTACGAGCAGTACTTC	CSTQGYSTYEQYF
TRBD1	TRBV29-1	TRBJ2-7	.	TGCAGCGTAATAACAGGGGGGAGTCAGTACTTC	CSVITGGSQYF
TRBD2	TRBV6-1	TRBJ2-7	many	TGTGCCAGCAGCTCCGGCTCGGCTAGCGGGAGGTTGACCTACGAGCAGTACTTC	CASSSGSASGRLTYEQYF
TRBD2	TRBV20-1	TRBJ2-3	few	TGCCGCCCGGCGGGTGAGCGGGGCGCATACACAGATACGCAGTATTTT	CRPAGERGAYTDTQYF
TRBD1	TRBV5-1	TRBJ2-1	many	TGCGCCAGCAGCCTGGGACAGAGGAATGAGCAGTTCTTC	CASSLGQRNEQFF
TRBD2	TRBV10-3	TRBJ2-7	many	TGTGCCATCAGTGCCCCTCCGGCGGGAGGACCTTACGAGCAGTACTTC	CAISAPPAGGPYEQYF
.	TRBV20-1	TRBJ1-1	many	TGCAGTGCTAGATATCAGCTGAACACTGAAGCTTTCTTT	CSARYQLNTEAFF
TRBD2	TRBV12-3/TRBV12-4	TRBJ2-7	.	TGTGCCAGCAGTTTTTCAGCGGGAGGTGCGCAGTACTTC	CASSFSAGGAQYF
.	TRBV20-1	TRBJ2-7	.	TGCAGTGCACCCAGCCGGGGGACACGGGGCCGCGAGCAGTACTTC	CSAPSRGTRGREQYF
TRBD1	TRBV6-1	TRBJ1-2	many	TGTGCCAGCAGTCCGAGACAGGGCCTCTATGGCTACACCTTC	CASSPRQGLYGYTF
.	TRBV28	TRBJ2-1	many	TGTGCCAGCCACGGGGTAAATCGTTTCGTTGGTGAGCAGTTCTTC	CASHGVNRFVGEQFF
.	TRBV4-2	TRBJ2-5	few	TGTGCCAGCAGCCAAGAGAGGACTGGGGGGGAGACCCAGTACTTC	CASSQERTGGETQYF
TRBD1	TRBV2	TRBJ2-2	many	TGTGCCAGCAAAGACAGGGCCGGGGAGCTGTTTTTT	CASKDRAGELFF
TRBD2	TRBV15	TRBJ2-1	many	TGTGCCACCAGCAGAGACCGGGGCAGGGTGACTAGCGGGTCCCCCCTGGGCAATGAGCAGTTCTTC	CATSRDRGRVTSGSPLGNEQFF
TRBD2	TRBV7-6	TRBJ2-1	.	TGTGCCAGCAGCCACCCCTCCGGTCCAGCCGGGACTAGCGGGAGCGCAAATGAGCAGTTCTTC	CASSHPSGPAGTSGSANEQFF
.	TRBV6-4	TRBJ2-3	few	TGTGCCAGCAGTGACGGCTATACGCAGTATTTT	CASSDGYTQYF
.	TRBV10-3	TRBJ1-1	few	TGTGCCATCAGTGAAGAGTACAATAACACTGAAGCTTTCTTT	CAISEEYNNTEAFF
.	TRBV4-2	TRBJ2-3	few	TGTGCCAGCAGCCAGAAAGGTCGAGGAGATACGCAGTATTTT	CASSQKGRGDTQYF
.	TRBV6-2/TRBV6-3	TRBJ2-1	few	TGTGCCACCGCCTGGGGAATCAATGAGCAGTTCTTC	CATAWGINEQFF
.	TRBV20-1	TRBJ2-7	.	TGCAGTGCGCCAGCCGGGGCTAGCGACGAGCAGTACTTC	CSAPAGASDEQYF
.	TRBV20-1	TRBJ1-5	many	TGCAGTGCTAAAGGAGGCAATCAGCCCCAGCATTTT	CSAKGGNQPQHF